One and the same sample provided the 21 T cell receptor beta chains below, sequenced in a study of cytomegalovirus exposure and HLA in healthy donors. The PCR ran on 60 Vbeta and 13 Jbeta primers. TCRdb keeps only in-frame clones here, not all; method: immunoSEQ multiplex PCR. Among 160,000 or so clones listed, about 80% were seen once. What was sequenced was PBMCs. The receptors derive from a woman between 45 and 60 years old in good health and CMV-seronegative.

The chain employs TRBV29-1 and TRBJ2-3; 14 nucleotides line up with TRBD2. CDR3 length: 15 amino acids. J lost 8 bases, V lost 4 bases, and 8 bases had no gene match. From germline, CDR1 is SQVTM and CDR2 ANQGSEA. This CDR3 is CSVAAGTSGSFTQYF. The DNA of the CDR3 is TGCAGCGTTGCCGCCGGGACTAGCGGGAGTTTTACGCAGTATTTT.

This clone was counted once. The CDR3 nucleotides are TGTGCCAGCAGCCCGACAGCTCAAGAGACCCAGTACTTC. Protein: CASSPTAQETQYF. The V gene is TRBV7-2, the J gene TRBJ2-5; perhaps TRBD1 as D (5 bases). Germline CDR1 is SGHTA and CDR2 is FQGNSA. CDR3 length equals 13 residues. V lost 5 bases, J lost 2 bases, and 9 bases lay in between.

This rearrangement joins TRBV7-9 to TRBJ2-5; D remains ambiguous. Germline CDR1 is SEHNR and CDR2 is FQNEAQ (reference sequence). The V and J ends lost 4 bases and 5 bases respectively, with 8 bases between them. CDR3 size: 12 residues. For the CDR3, the DNA is TGTGCCAGCAGCTCTAGTTCGGAGACCCAGTACTTC. Amino acid sequence: CASSSSSETQYF.

This clone was picked up one time. This chain joins TRBV7-2 and TRBJ2-3; D may be TRBD2 (7 bases). Germline values: CDR1 SGHTA, CDR2 FQGNSA. The CDR3 covers 15 residues. Trimming removed 1 base from V and 4 bases from J, with 12 bases in between. The CDR3: CASSLEGRGADTQYF. Written as DNA, the CDR3 is TGTGCCAGCAGCTTAGAAGGGAGGGGGGCAGATACGCAGTATTTT.

The chain combines TRBV7-6 with TRBJ2-2; D possibly corresponds to TRBD1 (6 bases). The CDR3 consists of 13 residues. The germline V gene encodes CDR1 SGHVS and CDR2 FNYEAQ. Trimming took 3 bases from V and 8 from J, leaving 10 bases between them. The CDR3 here is CASSFQGWGELFF. The CDR3 nucleotides are TGTGCCAGCAGCTTTCAGGGGTGGGGGGAGCTGTTTTTT. Together with reference TRBV7-6 and TRBJ2-2, the CDR3 gives the full variable domain: GAGVSQSPRYKVTKRGQDVALRCDPISGHVSLYWYRQALGQGPEFLTYFNYEAQQDKSGLPNDRFSAERPEGSISTLTIQRTEQRDSAMYRCASSFQGWGELFFGEGSRLTVL.

The chain employs TRBV7-9 and TRBJ2-1; weak D call: TRBD1 (6 bases). This CDR3 has 13 amino acids. Deletions cut 3 bases from V and 8 bases from J, with 11 bases between. CDR1 and CDR2 from the germline V gene are SEHNR and FQNEAQ (reference sequence). CDR3 residues: CASSFEGVDEQFF. The DNA for the CDR3 is TGTGCCAGCAGCTTTGAGGGGGTCGATGAGCAGTTCTTC.

The chain carries TRBV6-4 and TRBJ2-1, with D possibly being TRBD1 (7 bases). Germline V gene data show CDR1 as MRHNA and CDR2 as SNTAGT. The CDR3 spans 12 residues. V was trimmed by 4 bases and J by 9 bases, leaving 10 bases between them. In DNA, the CDR3 is TGTGCCAGCAGTGGGCAGGGGGGTGAGCAGTTCTTC. It specifies CASSGQGGEQFF.

The V call is TRBV28, the J call TRBJ1-5; perhaps TRBD1 as D (5 bases). The CDR3 length is 16 residues. Germline CDR1 reads MDHEN; CDR2 reads SYDVKM. V was clipped by 6 bases and J by 1 base, with 16 bases between them. The CDR3, as DNA: TGTGCCAGCAGACCTACCTGGACATCCAGCAATCAGCCCCAGCATTTT. It translates to CASRPTWTSSNQPQHF.

CDR3 loop: CASSQRDTSTDTGELFF. The DNA of the CDR3 is TGTGCCAGCAGCCAGAGGGACACCAGCACCGACACCGGGGAGCTGTTTTTT. The chain carries TRBV14 and TRBJ2-2; D perhaps matches TRBD1 (6 bases). Trimming pared 3 bases from V and 3 bases from J, leaving 17 bases between. The germline V gene encodes CDR1 SGHDN and CDR2 FVKESK. The CDR3 totals 17 residues.

This clone came up a few times. One end of the junction varies from germline; a read error may be responsible. The V gene is TRBV28, the J gene TRBJ1-2, with 9 bases identical to TRBD1. This CDR3 contains 15 residues. Per the germline V gene, CDR1 is MDHEN and CDR2 is SYDVKM. The CDR3 region is CASNLRDRANHGYTF. The CDR3 bases are TGTGCCAGCAACCTCAGGGACAGGGCTAACCATGGCTACACCTTC.

This chain connects TRBV2 to TRBJ2-1; a weak D match, TRBD2 (5 bases). Per germline, CDR1 SNHLY and CDR2 FYNNEI. This CDR3 contains 14 residues. V was pared by 6 bases and J by 9 bases, with 18 bases between. CDR3 nucleotides: TGTGCCAGCAGCCCAGAAGCCGGGAAGACTGAGCAGTTCTTC. Residues: CASSPEAGKTEQFF. Full variable domain (outside the CDR3, taken from reference TRBV2 and TRBJ2-1): EPEVTQTPSHQVTQMGQEVILRCVPISNHLYFYWYRQILGQKVEFLVSFYNNEISEKSEIFDDQFSVERPDGSNFTLKIRSTKLEDSAMYFCASSPEAGKTEQFFGPGTRLTVL.

This chain joins TRBV29-1 and TRBJ1-1, with TRBD1 identical over 8 bases. This CDR3 spans 14 amino acids. J gave up 0 bases and V 4 bases, and 4 bases lay outside the gene matches. CDR1 SQVTM and CDR2 ANQGSEA come from the germline V gene. DNA for the CDR3: TGCAGCGTTGGACAGGGGCCTGTGAACACTGAAGCTTTCTTT. Its translation is CSVGQGPVNTEAFF.

To note about this clone: A junction end diverges from the germline sequence, so it may reflect a read error. The same CDR3 also results from other DNA sequences found in this sample. The J gene is TRBJ1-1, the V gene TRBV4-3; the D gene is possibly TRBD1 (5 bases). Germline CDR1 and CDR2: LGHNA and YSLEER. The CDR3 is 16 amino acids. The CDR3 loop is CASSTTDGGWYTEAFF. Here the CDR3 DNA reads TGCGCCAGCAGCACTACCGACGGGGGATGGTACACTGAGGCTTTCTTT.

The rearrangement links TRBV19 to TRBJ2-1; a possible D gene is TRBD2 (5 bases). With 6 bases removed from V and 8 bases from J, the gap between germline ends came to 20 bases. The CDR3 totals 15 residues. The V gene's germline CDR1 is LNHDA and CDR2 SQIVND (reference sequence). This CDR3 reads CASRSLNRDIDEQFF. CDR3 in DNA: TGTGCCAGTAGATCCCTCAACCGGGATATCGATGAGCAGTTCTTC.

CDR3 sequence reads: CASSRGLAGGWDTQYF. The CDR3 DNA reads as TGTGCCAGCAGCCGGGGACTAGCGGGAGGATGGGATACGCAGTATTTT. The rearrangement joins TRBV27 to TRBJ2-3; 15 bases fit TRBD2. The CDR3 extends over 16 amino acids. With V trimmed by 6 bases and J by 6 bases, 7 bases remained unmatched. Germline CDR1 and CDR2: MNHEY and SMNVEV (reference sequence).

Regarding this clone: The junction departs from the called germline gene at one end, perhaps through a read error. The rearrangement uses TRBV5-1 and TRBJ2-7; TRBD1 is a possible D gene (5 bases). Looked up from germline, CDR1 is SGHRS and CDR2 is YFSETQ. The CDR3 is made up of 14 amino acids. In DNA form, the CDR3 reads TGCGCCAGCAGGTTGGCGACAGCCGCCTACGAGCAGTACTTC. Its protein product is CASRLATAAYEQYF.

The chain combines TRBV9 with TRBJ2-7; 8 bases fit TRBD2. This CDR3 comprises 16 residues. Per germline, CDR1 SGDLS and CDR2 YYNGEE. V lost 0 bases and J lost 4; bases outside the gene matches: 9. CDR3 in amino acids: CASSVVPSGSQYEQYF. CDR3 sequence (DNA): TGTGCCAGCAGCGTAGTTCCCAGCGGGAGCCAGTACGAGCAGTACTTC.

In its sample, this clone was seen once. This chain connects TRBV5-6 to TRBJ2-5; weak D call: TRBD1 (6 bases). Trimming stripped 6 bases from V and 0 bases from J, with 21 bases between. This CDR3 spans 17 amino acids. Germline assignment: CDR1 SGHDT and CDR2 YYEEEE. CDR3 region: CASTSGIYNRDQETQYF. The CDR3 DNA reads as TGTGCCAGCACTTCCGGAATATATAACAGGGACCAAGAGACCCAGTACTTC. The full variable domain, in which reference TRBV5-6 and TRBJ2-5 provide the parts outside the CDR3, is DAGVTQSPTHLIKTRGQQVTLRCSPKSGHDTVSWYQQALGQGPQFIFQYYEEEERQRGNFPDRFSGHQFPNYSSELNVNALLLGDSALYLCASTSGIYNRDQETQYFGPGTRLLVL.

The CDR3 spells CASSVTKGTGYGYTF. CDR3 nucleotide sequence: TGTGCCAGCAGCGTGACTAAGGGGACAGGCTATGGCTACACCTTC. This chain uses TRBV9 with TRBJ1-2; TRBD1 agrees at 8 bases. The trim removed 2 bases at V and 4 bases at J, leaving 7 bases unmatched. The CDR3 spans 15 residues. The V gene's germline CDR1 is SGDLS and CDR2 YYNGEE.

The rearrangement joins TRBV5-4 to TRBJ2-3; TRBD2 aligns across 14 bases. The CDR3 totals 15 residues. The V gene's germline CDR1 is SGHNT and CDR2 YYREEE (reference sequence). V trimming: 4 bases; J trimming: 6 bases; junction bases outside the gene matches: 4. CDR3 region: CASSPRTSGGDTQYF. CDR3 DNA: TGTGCCAGCAGCCCCCGGACTAGCGGGGGGGATACGCAGTATTTT.

The rearrangement links TRBV7-9 to TRBJ2-7, with TRBD2 matching 8 bases. Per the germline V gene, CDR1 is SEHNR and CDR2 is FQNEAQ (reference sequence). The CDR3 totals 18 residues. Germline trimming cut 5 bases from V and 0 bases from J; bases unmatched to any gene: 15. The CDR3 coding sequence is TGTGCCAGCAGCCAAGGGCTAGCGGGCGGGGGGTACTCCTACGAGCAGTACTTC. Its protein product is CASSQGLAGGGYSYEQYF.